Listed below are T cell receptor beta chains from one sample, sequenced in a study of T cell responses to AZD1222 COVID-19 vaccine. Only in-frame clones appear in the TCRdb table, and some are missing; sequencing was by immunoSEQ multiplex PCR. The sample records around 200,000 clones, 88% being singletons. Here the sequenced sample was peripheral blood, taken on day 0 of AZD1222 vaccination. The receptors derive from an adult in good health. Each CDR3 is given with its conserved first and last residue. D genes are given only for firm matches. Clone size, where shown, is once, few, many, or a class for clones that have expanded.

clone_size,d_call,v_call,j_call,cdr3_nt,cdr3_aa
-,TRBD1,TRBV5-1,TRBJ2-7,TGCGCCAGCAAAGGGACAGGGATGCACGAGCAGTACTTC,CASKGTGMHEQYF
-,-,TRBV6-5,TRBJ2-1,TGTGCCAGCAGTTACGTCGTCGGCCAGGGCAATGAGCAGTTCTTC,CASSYVVGQGNEQFF
few,-,TRBV11-2,TRBJ1-3,TGTGCCAGCAGCGCCCCGGGACACCCGCGCTCTGGAAACACCATATATTTT,CASSAPGHPRSGNTIYF
-,TRBD1,TRBV5-1,TRBJ2-5,TGCGCCAGCAGCTTACAGGGGGCCGTGGAGACCCAGTACTTC,CASSLQGAVETQYF
-,-,TRBV9,TRBJ1-5,TGTGCCAGCAGCGTAGTTGGCAGACCCAATCAGCCCCAGCATTTT,CASSVVGRPNQPQHF
-,-,TRBV7-9,TRBJ1-2,TGTGCCAGCAGCTTCATACAGGGCTATGGCTACACCTTC,CASSFIQGYGYTF
-,-,TRBV6-1,TRBJ1-2,TGTGCCAGCAGTGAAAATGGTGGCTACACCTTC,CASSENGGYTF
-,-,TRBV7-8,TRBJ2-3,TGTGCCAGCAGCTTAGACGGGGCGAGCACAGATACGCAGTATTTT,CASSLDGASTDTQYF
-,TRBD1,TRBV7-9,TRBJ1-1,TGTGCCAGCAATTCCGGGACAGGGGCGGCTTTCTTT,CASNSGTGAAFF
-,-,TRBV10-3,TRBJ1-5,TGTGCCAGCCGGGAGCCAAATAGCAATCAGCCCCAGCATTTT,CASREPNSNQPQHF
-,-,TRBV19,TRBJ2-1,TGTGCCAGCACCACGGGGCACCCTGGGGCTAATGAGCAGTTCTTC,CASTTGHPGANEQFF
-,-,TRBV3-1/TRBV3-2,TRBJ1-1,TGTGCCAGCAGCCAAGACAACCGGCGGACTTTCTTT,CASSQDNRRTFF
-,TRBD1,TRBV6-2/TRBV6-3,TRBJ1-5,TGTGCCAGCAGTTCCCCCCCGGACAGGAGGATTTATAGCAATCAGCCCCAGCATTTT,CASSSPPDRRIYSNQPQHF
-,-,TRBV20-1,TRBJ1-1,TGCAGTGTACGGTCGAACACTGAAGCTTTCTTT,CSVRSNTEAFF
-,-,TRBV19,TRBJ1-4,TGTGCCAGTAGCGACATGACTCTTAATGAAAAACTGTTTTTT,CASSDMTLNEKLFF
-,TRBD1,TRBV5-1,TRBJ1-3,TGCGCCAGCAGCTTGACCGGACAGGGGGCGCCTTTTGGAAACACCATATATTTT,CASSLTGQGAPFGNTIYF
-,TRBD1,TRBV24-1,TRBJ1-4,TGTGCCACCAGCCCAGGGGGCGTTTCTACTAATGAAAAACTGTTTTTT,CATSPGGVSTNEKLFF
-,-,TRBV11-2,TRBJ2-1,TGTGCCAGCAGCTTAGCGGGGCAGACCAATGAGCAGTTCTTC,CASSLAGQTNEQFF
-,TRBD1,TRBV15,TRBJ2-7,TGTGCCACCGCGAATCGAGGGCAGGGGGCTTACGAGCAGTACTTC,CATANRGQGAYEQYF
-,TRBD1,TRBV5-1,TRBJ2-7,TGCGCCAGCAGGGTTGGGACAGGGGTCTCCTACGAGCAGTACTTC,CASRVGTGVSYEQYF
-,TRBD1,TRBV2,TRBJ1-4,TGTGCCAGCAGGATACAGACAGGGGAGGAAAAACTGTTTTTT,CASRIQTGEEKLFF
-,-,TRBV12-5,TRBJ2-1,TGTGCTAGTGGTTTGGTACGTCAGGCGTACAATGAGCAGTTCTTC,CASGLVRQAYNEQFF
-,-,TRBV2,TRBJ1-1,TGTGCCAGCAGTGGGCGGACAGTCGTGAACACTGAAGCTTTCTTT,CASSGRTVVNTEAFF
-,-,TRBV7-2,TRBJ2-7,TGTGCCAGCAGCTTAGACGCAGGGGCGGCCTACGAGCAGTACTTC,CASSLDAGAAYEQYF
-,-,TRBV18,TRBJ1-6,TGTGCCAGCTCACCAAGGGACTATAATTCACCCCTCCACTTT,CASSPRDYNSPLHF
-,-,TRBV5-8,TRBJ2-2,TGTGCCAGCAGCTTAAGGTCCGGGGAGCTGTTTTTT,CASSLRSGELFF
-,-,TRBV19,TRBJ1-1,TGTGCCAGCGGACAGACCCTTATGAACACTGAAGCTTTCTTT,CASGQTLMNTEAFF
-,-,TRBV15,TRBJ2-2,TGTGCCACCAGCAGAGGGCTGAACACCGGGGAGCTGTTTTTT,CATSRGLNTGELFF
-,-,TRBV5-5,TRBJ1-1,TGTGCCAGCAGCTGGACGGGGGCGGGCACTGAAGCTTTCTTT,CASSWTGAGTEAFF
-,TRBD1,TRBV29-1,TRBJ1-4,TGCAGCGTGACAGGGATTGGGAATGAAAAACTGTTTTTT,CSVTGIGNEKLFF
-,TRBD1,TRBV30,TRBJ2-5,TGTGCCTGGGGGGGACAGGTTGACCAAGAGACCCAGTACTTC,CAWGGQVDQETQYF
-,-,TRBV29-1,TRBJ1-1,TGCAGCGTTGACAACAGGGCGTTGGGGGACACTGAAGCTTTCTTT,CSVDNRALGDTEAFF
once,TRBD1,TRBV4-2,TRBJ2-2,TGTGCCAGCAGCCATTCGACAGGGGTAACCGGGGAGCTGTTTTTT,CASSHSTGVTGELFF
-,TRBD1,TRBV7-9,TRBJ1-5,TGTGCCAGCAGCTTAGCCGGGGGACAGGGGGGCAATCAGCCCCAGCATTTT,CASSLAGGQGGNQPQHF
-,-,TRBV11-2,TRBJ2-7,TGTGCCAGCAGCTTAGAGCGAGAGGGAAGCTCGGGGCCCAACTCCTACGAGCAGTACTTC,CASSLEREGSSGPNSYEQYF